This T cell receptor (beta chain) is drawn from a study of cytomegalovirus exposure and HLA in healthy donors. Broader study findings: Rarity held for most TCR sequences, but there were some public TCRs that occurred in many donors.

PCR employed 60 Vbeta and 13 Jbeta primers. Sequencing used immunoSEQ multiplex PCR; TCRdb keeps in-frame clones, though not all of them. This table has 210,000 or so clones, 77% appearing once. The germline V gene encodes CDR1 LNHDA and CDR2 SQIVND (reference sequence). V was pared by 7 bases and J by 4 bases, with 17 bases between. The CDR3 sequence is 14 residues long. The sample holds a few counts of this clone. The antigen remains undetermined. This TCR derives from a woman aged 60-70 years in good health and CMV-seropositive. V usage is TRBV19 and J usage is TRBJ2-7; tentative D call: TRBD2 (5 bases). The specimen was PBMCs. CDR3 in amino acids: CASNPGDGVYEQYF. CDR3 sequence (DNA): TGTGCCAGTAACCCCGGGGATGGGGTTTACGAGCAGTACTTC.